The rows below give T cell receptor beta chains drawn from one sample of a study of T-cell reconstitution after alpha-beta-depleted transplantation in children. TCRdb re-called the PCR reads with MiXCR, one entry per CDR3 protein. The data show more than 500,000 distinct CDR3 sequences, with approximately 10% seen just once and 11% to 15% held by the top ten. The sample here was PBMCs, mostly from graft donor cells, taken 180 days after TCRalphabeta/CD19-depleted stem cell transplant. Every receptor here comes from a female patient between 2 and 15 years old who had a stem cell transplant for aplastic anemia, so the T cells may come from the graft donor. Each CDR3 is given with its conserved first and last residue.

v_call: TRBV20-1
cdr3_aa: CSAMLAGGPQLEQYF

v_call: TRBV14
cdr3_aa: CASSAWDVGKATQYF

v_call: TRBV12-3/TRBV12-4
cdr3_aa: CASSPARNEKLFF

v_call: TRBV7-9
cdr3_aa: CASSEPRGPNTEAFF

v_call: TRBV20-1
cdr3_aa: CSAREGGLAGASYNEQFF

v_call: TRBV10-3
cdr3_aa: CAISERGGASYEQYF

v_call: TRBV28
cdr3_aa: CASSFPGAPTYNEQFF

v_call: TRBV4-3
cdr3_aa: CASSQIAGRPGANVLTF

v_call: TRBV24-1
cdr3_aa: CATSGGTLPNNEQFF

v_call: TRBV20-1
cdr3_aa: CSADTGMNTEAFF

v_call: TRBV9
cdr3_aa: CASSVTGTSGRGTDTQYF

v_call: TRBV27
cdr3_aa: CASSLSMRPDLKGNQPQHF

v_call: TRBV9
cdr3_aa: CASSPRGDRNFGEQYF

v_call: TRBV10-3
cdr3_aa: CAISVPGQEKETQYF

v_call: TRBV20-1
cdr3_aa: CSANRGSTEAFF

v_call: TRBV3-1
cdr3_aa: CASSPLGGQETQYF

v_call: TRBV28
cdr3_aa: CASISPGTGARNQPQHF

v_call: TRBV28
cdr3_aa: CASSLPSGRGTDTQYF

v_call: TRBV20-1
cdr3_aa: CSARVAGGGYEQYF

v_call: TRBV13
cdr3_aa: CASSFEQEAYEQYF

v_call: TRBV9
cdr3_aa: CASSVGLAEETQYF

v_call: TRBV7-2
cdr3_aa: CASSPVARGSNTEAFF

v_call: TRBV9
cdr3_aa: CASSVAQAGTAVNTGELFF

v_call: TRBV29-1
cdr3_aa: CSAPDGSGNTIYF

v_call: TRBV6-1
cdr3_aa: CASRARTGDLYEQYF

v_call: TRBV7-8
cdr3_aa: CASSLVGTAHGYGYTF

v_call: TRBV20-1
cdr3_aa: CSARGLAVSYEQYF

v_call: TRBV20-1
cdr3_aa: CSARNRTQPSYNEQFF

v_call: TRBV11-2
cdr3_aa: CASSRTGTLRHSGNTIYF

v_call: TRBV18
cdr3_aa: CASSPRGDNSNQPQHF

v_call: TRBV6-6
cdr3_aa: CASSYTGGGYTF

v_call: TRBV5-1
cdr3_aa: CASPRLLIIQPQHF

v_call: TRBV7-2
cdr3_aa: CASSLMSGAYNEQFF